These 13 T cell receptor beta chains were sequenced from one sample in a study of immune evolution from preneoplasia to lung adenocarcinoma. Produced via immunoSEQ multiplex PCR; TCRdb's table is partial and in-frame only. Of approximately 8,000 clones in the sample, around 81% were seen once. The specimen was FFPE adjacent normal lung tissue. These receptors originate from a person aged 65-85 years with lung adenocarcinoma.

The chain uses TRBV27 and TRBJ1-5, with D possibly matching TRBD1 (6 bases). The CDR3 consists of 15 residues. Germline V gene lookup returns CDR1 MNHEY and CDR2 SMNVEV (reference sequence). V was trimmed by 6 bases and J by 3 bases, leaving 15 bases between them. The CDR3: CASSDLQGYNQPQHF. Here the CDR3 DNA reads TGTGCCAGCAGCGACTTACAGGGATACAATCAGCCCCAGCATTTT.

This clone was detected only a few times. V usage is TRBV5-1 and J usage is TRBJ1-3; the match to TRBD1 covers 7 bases. The CDR3 is 17 amino acids. V gave up 2 bases and J gave up 0 bases; unmatched junction bases: 8. Germline loops: CDR1 SGHRS, CDR2 YFSETQ. CDR3 protein: CASSFYGTANSGNTIYF. As DNA, the CDR3 is TGCGCCAGCAGCTTTTACGGGACAGCTAACTCTGGAAACACCATATATTTT.

The chain employs TRBV6-6 and TRBJ2-2, with a possible D match to TRBD1 (6 bases). The germline V and J ends were trimmed by 6 bases and 2 bases, with 10 bases remaining between them. The CDR3 totals 14 residues. Germline assignment: CDR1 MNHNY and CDR2 SVGAGI (reference sequence). The DNA for the CDR3 is TGTGCCAGCAGAGTCAGGGGCAACACCGGGGAGCTGTTTTTT. Protein sequence: CASRVRGNTGELFF.

This rearrangement joins TRBV29-1 to TRBJ1-4, with D uncertain. Trimming took off 0 bases at V and 5 bases at J, with 13 bases between the two ends. The CDR3 contains 15 residues. Germline loops: CDR1 SQVTM, CDR2 ANQGSEA. The CDR3 is CSVEDPAVRNEKLFF. The CDR3 DNA reads as TGCAGCGTTGAAGATCCGGCAGTAAGAAATGAAAAACTGTTTTTT.

The chain links TRBV9 to TRBJ1-3; 11 bases are a match to TRBD1. The CDR3 sequence is 16 residues long. V shed 4 bases and J 4 bases; nucleotides not matched to a gene: 7. From germline, CDR1 is SGDLS and CDR2 YYNGEE. DNA for the CDR3: TGTGCCAGCAGCACCGGACAGGGGGCGAGGGGAAACACCATATATTTT. Translation: CASSTGQGARGNTIYF.

The genes are TRBV7-9 and TRBJ2-1, with D unclear. CDR3 length equals 14 residues. CDR1 is SEHNR, CDR2 FQNEAQ, per germline (reference sequence). V was pared by 11 bases and J by 0 bases, with 14 bases between. The CDR3 sequence: CASEQESSYNEQFF. The CDR3 bases are TGTGCCTCGGAGCAGGAAAGCTCCTACAATGAGCAGTTCTTC.

The J gene is TRBJ1-1, the V gene TRBV18; TRBD1 might be the D (5 bases). Germline lookup yields CDR1 KGHSH and CDR2 LQKENI. This CDR3 contains 14 residues. V lost 3 bases and J lost 1, with 9 bases in between. The CDR3 DNA sequence: TGTGCCAGCTCACCCGGGGCGGCGAACACTGAAGCTTTCTTT. Translation gives CASSPGAANTEAFF.

This clone was observed a handful of times. The DNA for the CDR3 is TGTGCCAGCGAGAGGTATAGTAACGAGCAGTACTTC. It yields the protein CASERYSNEQYF. This chain joins TRBV2 and TRBJ2-7; D gene ambiguous. Trimming removed 8 bases from V and 5 bases from J, with 13 bases in between. The CDR3 runs to 12 residues. Per the germline V gene, CDR1 is SNHLY and CDR2 is FYNNEI.

The V call is TRBV7-9, the J call TRBJ1-4; TRBD1 might be the D (6 bases). The length of the CDR3 is 14 residues. From germline, CDR1 is SEHNR and CDR2 FQNEAQ (reference sequence). With 6 bases removed from V and 0 bases from J, the gap between germline ends came to 8 bases. CDR3 region: CASRDSSTNEKLFF. The CDR3 DNA reads TGTGCCAGCAGGGACAGTTCAACTAATGAAAAACTGTTTTTT.

This chain connects TRBV7-8 to TRBJ2-4; possibly TRBD1 for D (7 bases). V was clipped by 7 bases and J by 7 bases, with 17 bases between them. Looked up from germline, CDR1 is SGHVS and CDR2 is FQNEAQ. The CDR3 sequence is 14 residues long. Here the CDR3 DNA reads TGTGCCAGCACCCCAGGGGGGACTCTGAACATTCAGTACTTC. Amino acids: CASTPGGTLNIQYF.

This clone occurred a few times. The CDR3 DNA reads as TGTGCCAGCAAAGAGACTAGCGGGGGAGGCACAGATACGCAGTATTTT. Translated: CASKETSGGGTDTQYF. This rearrangement joins TRBV9 to TRBJ2-3, with 12 bases that match TRBD2. V trimming: 6 bases; J trimming: 1 base; junction bases outside the gene matches: 6. Germline CDR1 is SGDLS and CDR2 is YYNGEE. The length of the CDR3 is 16 residues. Supplemented by reference TRBV9 and TRBJ2-3, the full variable domain reads DSGVTQTPKHLITATGQRVTLRCSPRSGDLSVYWYQQSLDQGLQFLIQYYNGEERAKGNILERFSAQQFPDLHSELNLSSLELGDSALYFCASKETSGGGTDTQYFGPGTRLTVL.

The chain links TRBV10-2 to TRBJ2-7, with D maybe TRBD1 (6 bases). With 0 bases removed from V and 0 bases from J, the gap between germline ends came to 9 bases. This CDR3 has 15 amino acids. Germline V gene sequence: CDR1 WSHSY, CDR2 SAAADI. DNA of the CDR3: TGCGCCAGCAGTGAGTCCCCGGACAGCTCCTACGAGCAGTACTTC. Translating it yields CASSESPDSSYEQYF.

This chain uses TRBV12-5 with TRBJ2-7, with D possibly matching TRBD1 (7 bases). Per the germline V gene, CDR1 is LGHNT and CDR2 is FRNRAP. The germline V and J ends were trimmed by 5 bases and 0 bases, with 11 bases remaining between them. This CDR3 is 14 amino acids long. The CDR3 DNA reads TGTGCTAGTGGTCCAGGGGGGCACTCCTACGAGCAGTACTTC. It specifies CASGPGGHSYEQYF.